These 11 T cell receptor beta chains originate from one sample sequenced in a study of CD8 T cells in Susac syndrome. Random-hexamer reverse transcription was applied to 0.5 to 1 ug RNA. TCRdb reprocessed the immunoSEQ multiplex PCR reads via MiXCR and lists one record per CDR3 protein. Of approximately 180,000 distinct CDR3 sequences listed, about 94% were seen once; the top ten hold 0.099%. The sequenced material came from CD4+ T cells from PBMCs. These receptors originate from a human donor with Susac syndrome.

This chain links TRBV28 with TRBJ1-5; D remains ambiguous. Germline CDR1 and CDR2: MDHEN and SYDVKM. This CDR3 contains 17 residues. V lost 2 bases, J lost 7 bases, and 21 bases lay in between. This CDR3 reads CASSLVLVVGLRQPQHF. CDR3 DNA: TGTGCCAGCAGTTTAGTTTTGGTAGTAGGGCTTCGGCAGCCCCAGCATTTT.

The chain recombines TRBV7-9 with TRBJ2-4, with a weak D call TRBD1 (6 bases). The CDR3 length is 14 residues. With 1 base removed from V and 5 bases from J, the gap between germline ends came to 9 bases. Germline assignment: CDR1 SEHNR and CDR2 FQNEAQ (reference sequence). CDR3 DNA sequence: TGTGCCAGCAGCTTAGGCCAGGGGCAAAACATTCAGTACTTC. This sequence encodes CASSLGQGQNIQYF.

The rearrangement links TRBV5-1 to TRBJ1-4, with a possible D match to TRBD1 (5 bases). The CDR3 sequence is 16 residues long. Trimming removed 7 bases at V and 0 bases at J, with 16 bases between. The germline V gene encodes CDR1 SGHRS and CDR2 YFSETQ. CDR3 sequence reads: CASCPDGTSTNEKLFF. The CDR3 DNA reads TGCGCCAGCTGTCCGGACGGGACTTCAACTAATGAAAAACTGTTTTTT.

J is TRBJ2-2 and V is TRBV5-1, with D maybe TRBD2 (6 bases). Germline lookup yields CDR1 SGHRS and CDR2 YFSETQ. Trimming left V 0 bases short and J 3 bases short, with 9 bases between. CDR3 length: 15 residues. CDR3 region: CASSLAEGDTGELFF. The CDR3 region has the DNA TGCGCCAGCAGCTTGGCGGAGGGCGACACCGGGGAGCTGTTTTTT.

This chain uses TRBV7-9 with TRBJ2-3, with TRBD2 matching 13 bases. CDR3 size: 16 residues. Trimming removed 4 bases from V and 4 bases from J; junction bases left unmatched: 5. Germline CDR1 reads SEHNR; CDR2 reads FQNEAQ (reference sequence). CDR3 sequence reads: CASSSPGTSGADTQYF. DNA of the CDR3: TGTGCCAGCAGCTCCCCCGGGACTAGCGGGGCAGATACGCAGTATTTT.

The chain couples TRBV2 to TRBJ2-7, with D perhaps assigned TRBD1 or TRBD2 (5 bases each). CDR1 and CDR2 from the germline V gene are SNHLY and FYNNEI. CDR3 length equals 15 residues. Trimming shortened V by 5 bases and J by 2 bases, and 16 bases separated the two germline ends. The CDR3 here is CASSRPRDGTYEQYF. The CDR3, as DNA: TGTGCCAGCAGTCGCCCCCGGGACGGGACCTACGAGCAGTACTTC.

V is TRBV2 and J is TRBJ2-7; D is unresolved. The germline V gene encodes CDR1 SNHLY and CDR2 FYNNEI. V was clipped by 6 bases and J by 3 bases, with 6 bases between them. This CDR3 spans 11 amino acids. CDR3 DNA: TGTGCCAGCAGGGAAAGCTACGAGCAGTACTTC. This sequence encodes CASRESYEQYF.

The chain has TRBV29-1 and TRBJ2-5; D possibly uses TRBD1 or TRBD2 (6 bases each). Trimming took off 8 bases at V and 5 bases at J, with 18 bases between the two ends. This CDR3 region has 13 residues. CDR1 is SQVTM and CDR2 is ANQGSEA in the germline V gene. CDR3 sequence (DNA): TGCAGCCTACGCGGGACACCCTCGGAGACCCAGTACTTC. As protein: CSLRGTPSETQYF.

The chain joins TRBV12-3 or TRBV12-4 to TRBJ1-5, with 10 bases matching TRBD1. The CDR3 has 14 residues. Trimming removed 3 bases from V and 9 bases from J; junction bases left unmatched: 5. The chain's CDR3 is CASSFGQGDRPQHF. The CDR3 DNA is TGTGCCAGCAGTTTCGGACAGGGGGACCGGCCCCAGCATTTT.

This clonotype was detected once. The CDR3 reads CASSQVFSRTGGKETQYF. CDR3 nucleotides: TGTGCCAGCAGCCAAGTCTTTTCCAGGACAGGGGGCAAAGAGACCCAGTACTTC. V usage is TRBV14 and J usage is TRBJ2-5, with 11 bases aligning to TRBD1. CDR3 length: 18 amino acids. The germline V gene has CDR1 SGHDN and CDR2 FVKESK. With 1 base clipped from V and 3 bases from J, the junction kept 10 bases outside the gene matches.

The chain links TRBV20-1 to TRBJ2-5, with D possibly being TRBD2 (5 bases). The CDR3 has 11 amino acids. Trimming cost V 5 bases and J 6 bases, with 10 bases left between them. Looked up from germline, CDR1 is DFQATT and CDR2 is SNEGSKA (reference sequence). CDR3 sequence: CSAVTRKTQYF. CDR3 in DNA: TGCAGTGCTGTTACTAGGAAGACCCAGTACTTC.